This entry is about one T cell receptor beta chain. Its antigen remains unknown. The data belong to a study of shared clonotypes between healthy human individuals. Each PCR replicate from the sorted subsets contained around 0.2 ug DNA, which is 30,000 or so T cell genomes. Repertoires were generated with immunoSEQ multiplex PCR, while TCRdb's copy carries only in-frame clones and drops some. This sample has 630,000 or so clones, with 95% to 98% found just once. Trimming pared 1 base from V and 0 bases from J, leaving 13 bases between. Germline CDR1 reads SGHDN; CDR2 reads FVKESK. This CDR3 has 16 amino acids. Study-wide findings and caveats: Across a handful of donors, naive CD4 shared roughly 5.2%, naive CD8 around 4%, memory CD4 2% to 2.5%, memory CD8 0.4% to 0.5%.

CD8 cells classed as naive were CD45RO-negative and positively selected for CCR7, excluding terminally differentiated effector memory CD45RA+ cells. V and J are TRBV14 and TRBJ2-7; no firm D call. Sequenced sample: naive CD8+ T cells sorted from blood. The receptor's source is a man aged 25-45 years in good health. This CDR3 is CASSQGLGRNSYEQYF. CDR3 nucleotides: TGTGCCAGCAGCCAAGGGCTCGGACGGAACTCCTACGAGCAGTACTTC.